These 25 T cell receptor beta chains were all obtained from the same sample, sequenced in a study of shared clonotypes between healthy human individuals. Profiling relied on immunoSEQ multiplex PCR, and the TCRdb table lists in-frame clones only, not all of them. The data hold approximately 1,500,000 clones, with approximately 98% observed a single time. Input material: naive CD4+ T cells sorted from blood. Stated subset: CD45RA+ positively selected. All receptors come from a man aged 25 to 40 in good health.

CDR3: CASSWQNTEAFF. CDR3 DNA: TGTGCCAGCAGCTGGCAGAACACTGAAGCTTTCTTT. This chain connects TRBV5-4 to TRBJ1-1; D remains ambiguous. The CDR3 is 12 amino acids. The V end lost 3 bases, the J end lost 1 base, and 4 bases lay between the germline ends. Germline V gene sequence: CDR1 SGHNT, CDR2 YYREEE (reference sequence).

The chain uses TRBV18 and TRBJ2-7, with a weak D call TRBD1 (5 bases). Trimming stripped 4 bases from V and 3 bases from J, with 10 bases between. Germline V gene lookup returns CDR1 KGHSH and CDR2 LQKENI. The CDR3 runs to 13 residues. The CDR3 here is CASSRGENYEQYF. Here the CDR3 DNA reads TGTGCCAGCTCACGGGGCGAAAACTACGAGCAGTACTTC.

The V call is TRBV4-1, the J call TRBJ1-5, with 9 bases aligning to TRBD1. The CDR3 is made up of 15 amino acids. Per the germline V gene, CDR1 is MGHRA and CDR2 is YSYEKL. Trimming removed 2 bases from V and 7 bases from J; junction bases left unmatched: 6. CDR3 DNA: TGCGCCAGCAGCCAAACGGACAGGGGAAACCAGCCCCAGCATTTT. Residues: CASSQTDRGNQPQHF.

The rearrangement links TRBV18 to TRBJ1-2, with D perhaps TRBD1 (5 bases). Germline CDR1 KGHSH, CDR2 LQKENI. This CDR3 spans 13 amino acids. V was trimmed by 4 bases and J by 0 bases, leaving 6 bases between them. CDR3 loop: CASSQGTNYGYTF. CDR3 nucleotides: TGTGCCAGCTCACAGGGGACTAACTATGGCTACACCTTC.

This sequence joins TRBV15 and TRBJ2-5; no definite D call. V shed 8 bases and J shed 13 bases, with 26 bases lying between them. Per germline, CDR1 LNHNV and CDR2 YYDKDF (reference sequence). The CDR3 is made up of 14 amino acids. CDR3 region: CATGSPWHGSKRYF. CDR3 bases: TGTGCCACCGGGTCCCCATGGCACGGGTCAAAAAGGTACTTC.

The gene calls are TRBV7-2 and TRBJ1-2; D is possibly TRBD1 (5 bases). V was clipped by 5 bases and J by 7 bases, with 14 bases between them. The V gene's germline CDR1 is SGHTA and CDR2 FQGNSA. The CDR3 covers 13 residues. The CDR3 DNA reads TGTGCCAGCAGCCAAACGGTCGGGGCTGGCTACACCTTC. Residues: CASSQTVGAGYTF.

The chain couples TRBV28 to TRBJ1-2; TRBD1 might be the D (6 bases). Germline CDR1 and CDR2: MDHEN and SYDVKM. V lost 6 bases and J lost 2, with 10 bases in between. The CDR3 has 13 amino acids. The CDR3 region has the DNA TGTGCCAGCAGGGGGGGCCCCAACTATGGCTACACCTTC. It yields the protein CASRGGPNYGYTF.

The genes are TRBV7-2 and TRBJ2-7; D is possibly TRBD2 (6 bases). CDR1 and CDR2 from the germline V gene are SGHTA and FQGNSA. This CDR3 contains 16 residues. V shed 5 bases and J shed 3 bases, with 20 bases lying between them. The CDR3 bases are TGTGCCAGCAGCGTGAGCGGCGGCGGGGCTCACTACGAGCAGTACTTC. It yields the protein CASSVSGGGAHYEQYF.

The rearrangement links TRBV10-3 to TRBJ2-3, with 10 positions matching TRBD2. This CDR3 comprises 15 residues. CDR1 is ENHRY and CDR2 is SYGVKD in the germline V gene. The junction had 5 bases not matched to a gene; V was cut back by 6 bases and J by 2 bases. CDR3 in DNA: TGTGCCATCAGCCGGCTAGCGGGAGTCACAGATACGCAGTATTTT. Its translation: CAISRLAGVTDTQYF.

The V call is TRBV7-6, the J call TRBJ2-2, with D uncertain. This CDR3 spans 14 amino acids. The V gene lost 8 bases and the J gene lost 5 bases, with 15 bases spanning the gap. The germline V gene encodes CDR1 SGHVS and CDR2 FNYEAQ. The CDR3 sequence: CASVRSHGTGELFF. The CDR3, as DNA: TGTGCCAGCGTCAGGTCACATGGGACCGGGGAGCTGTTTTTT.

In regard to this clone: Other DNA sequences in the same sample also yield this CDR3. J is TRBJ2-7 and V is TRBV6-1; 8 nucleotides match TRBD1. Looked up from germline, CDR1 is MNHNS and CDR2 is SASEGT. The CDR3 is 13 residues long. Unmatched junction bases numbered 2, after V lost 5 bases and J lost 2 bases. CDR3 sequence reads: CASSRTGTYEQYF. For the CDR3, the DNA is TGTGCCAGCAGTCGGACAGGGACCTACGAGCAGTACTTC.

The V and J genes are TRBV6-6 and TRBJ2-3, with D possibly matching TRBD1 (6 bases). From germline, CDR1 is MNHNY and CDR2 SVGAGI (reference sequence). Trimming removed 8 bases at V and 6 bases at J, with 15 bases between. The CDR3 runs 13 residues. Here the CDR3 reads CASGQSFSDTQYF. For the CDR3, the DNA is TGTGCCAGCGGACAGTCTTTCTCTGATACGCAGTATTTT.

The chain uses TRBV7-9 and TRBJ2-1; TRBD2 aligns across 10 bases. Trimming at V came to 1 base and at J to 6 bases, leaving 12 bases not matched to a gene. The CDR3 covers 18 residues. Germline CDR1 and CDR2: SEHNR and FQNEAQ (reference sequence). DNA of the CDR3: TGTGCCAGCAGCTTAGGGGCGCTAGCGGGAGACTGGGGCAATGAGCAGTTCTTC. Its translation: CASSLGALAGDWGNEQFF.

This clone has only one observation. This sample also contains other DNA sequences that code for the same CDR3. The gene calls are TRBV7-2 and TRBJ1-1, with D unresolved. CDR1 and CDR2 (germline): SGHTA, FQGNSA. V lost 5 bases and J lost 0, with 4 bases in between. This CDR3 has 12 residues. This CDR3 reads CASSPLNTEAFF. The CDR3 DNA reads TGTGCCAGCAGCCCATTGAACACTGAAGCTTTCTTT. The full variable domain, with the rest looked up from reference TRBV7-2 and TRBJ1-1, is GAGVSQSPSNKVTEKGKDVELRCDPISGHTALYWYRQSLGQGLEFLIYFQGNSAPDKSGLPSDRFSAERTGGSVSTLTIQRTQQEDSAVYLCASSPLNTEAFFGQGTRLTVV.

This sequence joins TRBV5-1 and TRBJ1-3; D not certain. Trimming took 1 base from V and 2 from J, leaving 10 bases between them. Looked up from germline, CDR1 is SGHRS and CDR2 is YFSETQ. The CDR3 loop spans 15 amino acids. CDR3 sequence reads: CASSLSWVTGNTIYF. CDR3 nucleotides: TGCGCCAGCAGCTTGAGTTGGGTGACTGGAAACACCATATATTTT. The full variable domain, with the rest looked up from reference TRBV5-1 and TRBJ1-3, is KAGVTQTPRYLIKTRGQQVTLSCSPISGHRSVSWYQQTPGQGLQFLFEYFSETQRNKGNFPGRFSGRQFSNSRSEMNVSTLELGDSALYLCASSLSWVTGNTIYFGEGSWLTVV.

The sample holds one count of this clone. The rearrangement links TRBV9 to TRBJ2-3; 9 nucleotides line up with TRBD2. Trimming took 0 bases from V and 5 from J; bases not matched to a gene: 4. In germline, CDR1 is SGDLS, CDR2 YYNGEE. CDR3 length equals 15 residues. The CDR3 is CASSVVASGIDTQYF. DNA of the CDR3: TGTGCCAGCAGCGTAGTTGCTAGCGGGATAGATACGCAGTATTTT. The complete variable domain, with remaining parts taken from reference TRBV9 and TRBJ2-3, reads DSGVTQTPKHLITATGQRVTLRCSPRSGDLSVYWYQQSLDQGLQFLIQYYNGEERAKGNILERFSAQQFPDLHSELNLSSLELGDSALYFCASSVVASGIDTQYFGPGTRLTVL.

V usage is TRBV18 and J usage is TRBJ1-2; the match to TRBD1 covers 7 bases. Per germline, CDR1 KGHSH and CDR2 LQKENI. The CDR3 is made up of 13 amino acids. Trimming cost V 6 bases and J 2 bases; bases outside gene matches: 3. This CDR3 is CASSEQGNYGYTF. DNA for the CDR3: TGTGCCAGCTCGGAACAGGGGAACTATGGCTACACCTTC.

V gene TRBV2 combines with J gene TRBJ1-2; 7 bases line up with TRBD1. This CDR3 has 12 residues. V gave up 11 bases and J gave up 13 bases; unmatched junction bases: 16. Looked up from germline, CDR1 is SNHLY and CDR2 is FYNNEI. The CDR3 sequence: CACSRDSYFVTF. CDR3 DNA sequence: TGTGCCTGCTCGCGGGACAGCTATTTTGTCACCTTC.

CDR3 bases: TGTGCCAGCAGTTCGGACGGGACAGGGGGCATCTCTGGGGCCAACGTCCTGACTTTC. Translation: CASSSDGTGGISGANVLTF. The chain is built from TRBV27 and TRBJ2-6, with 12 bases aligning to TRBD1. V was pared by 4 bases and J by 0 bases, with 7 bases of the junction left unmatched. Per the germline V gene, CDR1 is MNHEY and CDR2 is SMNVEV (reference sequence). CDR3 size: 19 residues.

V and J are TRBV28 and TRBJ2-6; a weak D match, TRBD2 (6 bases). Between the trimmed V and J ends, which lost 8 bases and 0 bases, there was a span of 11 bases. CDR3 length: 15 amino acids. CDR1 MDHEN and CDR2 SYDVKM come from the germline V gene. The CDR3 region has the DNA TGTGCCAGCCTGCCCGGGAGCTCTGGGGCCAACGTCCTGACTTTC. Residues: CASLPGSSGANVLTF. The complete variable domain, with remaining parts taken from reference TRBV28 and TRBJ2-6, reads DVKVTQSSRYLVKRTGEKVFLECVQDMDHENMFWYRQDPGLGLRLIYFSYDVKMKEKGDIPEGYSVSREKKERFSLILESASTNQTSMYLCASLPGSSGANVLTFGAGSRLTVL.

The rearrangement uses TRBV7-9 and TRBJ2-5, with D unclear. The CDR3 loop spans 13 amino acids. The germline V gene has CDR1 SEHNR and CDR2 FQNEAQ (reference sequence). The V end lost 5 bases, the J end lost 1 base, and 8 bases lay between the germline ends. The CDR3 region is CASSQQIQETQYF. The CDR3 bases are TGTGCCAGCAGCCAACAGATCCAAGAGACCCAGTACTTC.

The chain employs TRBV30 and TRBJ2-7, with 10 bases lining up with TRBD2. V dropped 4 bases and J dropped 3; count of bases not matched to a gene: 0. CDR1 and CDR2 (germline): GTSNPN, SVGIG (reference sequence). The CDR3 spans 12 residues. CDR3 in amino acids: CAWTSGSYEQYF. The CDR3 DNA follows: TGTGCCTGGACTAGCGGGAGCTACGAGCAGTACTTC. The full variable domain, completed using reference TRBV30 and TRBJ2-7, is SQTIHQWPATLVQPVGSPLSLECTVEGTSNPNLYWYRQAAGRGLQLLFYSVGIGQISSEVPQNLSASRPQDRQFILSSKKLLLSDSGFYLCAWTSGSYEQYFGPGTRLTVT.

The chain couples TRBV18 to TRBJ1-5; D unclear. V was shortened by 3 bases and J by 3 bases, with 12 bases between the two germline ends. Germline values: CDR1 KGHSH, CDR2 LQKENI. This CDR3 has 15 amino acids. The CDR3 sequence is CASSPPHSNNQPQHF. The CDR3 nucleotides read TGTGCCAGCTCACCCCCCCACAGCAACAATCAGCCCCAGCATTTT.

The rearrangement links TRBV5-1 to TRBJ1-2, with D perhaps matching TRBD1 (5 bases). Germline values: CDR1 SGHRS, CDR2 YFSETQ. This CDR3 has 14 amino acids. Deletions cut 3 bases from V and 0 bases from J, with 9 bases between. CDR3 nucleotides: TGCGCCAGCAGCTCGGGGACCTCTAACTATGGCTACACCTTC. Translation gives CASSSGTSNYGYTF.

The chain uses TRBV19 and TRBJ2-5; D might be TRBD2 (6 bases). The germline V gene encodes CDR1 LNHDA and CDR2 SQIVND (reference sequence). This CDR3 spans 14 amino acids. V was trimmed by 6 bases and J by 5 bases, leaving 16 bases between them. CDR3 sequence reads: CASRPRRGSETQYF. CDR3 in DNA: TGTGCCAGTAGACCTAGGAGGGGTTCCGAGACCCAGTACTTC.